This entry lists 29 T cell receptor beta chains sequenced from one sample in a study of blood T cell repertoires in COVID-19. Clones were read by immunoSEQ multiplex PCR, and TCRdb kept only the in-frame ones, dropping some. Here the sample spans 350,000 to 450,000 clones, 70% to 90% being singletons. Material for sequencing was peripheral blood. Receptors were obtained from a human donor in a cohort sampled during active COVID-19.

CDR3 region: CASSRQGAEKLFF. CDR3 in DNA: TGTGCCAGCAGCCGACAGGGGGCTGAAAAACTGTTTTTT. The V and J genes are TRBV3-1 (or the pseudogene TRBV3-2) and TRBJ1-4; 10 bases line up with TRBD1. Trimming cost V 4 bases and J 7 bases; bases outside gene matches: 0. This CDR3 is 13 amino acids long. Germline-derived CDR1 and CDR2 are LGHDT and YNNKEL (reference sequence).

This clone was seen a handful of times. The V and J genes are TRBV3-1 (or the pseudogene TRBV3-2) and TRBJ2-7; a possible D gene is TRBD1 (5 bases). Germline loops: CDR1 LGHDT, CDR2 YNNKEL (reference sequence). The CDR3 extends over 13 amino acids. V gave up 3 bases and J gave up 3 bases, with 9 bases separating them. CDR3: CASSHPGIYEQYF. The CDR3 nucleotides read TGTGCCAGCAGCCACCCAGGGATCTACGAGCAGTACTTC.

The sample holds a few counts of this clone. The chain carries TRBV30 and TRBJ2-1; TRBD2 agrees at 7 bases. J was trimmed by 6 bases and V by 5 bases; bases with no gene match: 13. There are 15 residues in the CDR3. Looked up from germline, CDR1 is GTSNPN and CDR2 is SVGIG (reference sequence). The CDR3 region has the DNA TGTGCCTGGCTACCCGGTCCGGGGGAGGGCAATGAGCAGTTCTTC. Its translation is CAWLPGPGEGNEQFF.

J is TRBJ2-2 and V is TRBV9; 8 bases are a match to TRBD2. The germline V gene encodes CDR1 SGDLS and CDR2 YYNGEE. The V segment lost 3 bases and the J segment 0 bases; nucleotides outside the gene matches: 13. The CDR3 is 19 residues long. CDR3 coding DNA: TGTGCCAGCAGCGACCGCACCCTTCCGGGACTAGCGAACACCGGGGAGCTGTTTTTT. As protein: CASSDRTLPGLANTGELFF.

This clone has just a few counts. The chain uses TRBV27 and TRBJ1-1; 8 nucleotides match TRBD1. Trimming at V came to 6 bases and at J to 2 bases, leaving 8 bases not matched to a gene. This CDR3 is built from 15 residues. CDR1 and CDR2 from the germline V gene are MNHEY and SMNVEV (reference sequence). This CDR3 reads CASRLLGTGNTEAFF. DNA of the CDR3: TGTGCCAGCAGACTTTTAGGGACAGGCAACACTGAAGCTTTCTTT.

The V gene is TRBV11-2, the J gene TRBJ2-2, with D unclear. The CDR3 covers 14 residues. The V and J ends lost 3 bases and 4 bases respectively, with 9 bases between them. CDR1 and CDR2 (germline): SGHAT, FQNNGV. The CDR3 sequence is CASSFKLSTGELFF. The CDR3 nucleotides are TGTGCCAGCAGCTTTAAATTGAGCACCGGGGAGCTGTTTTTT.

This clone was detected once. The genes are TRBV28 and TRBJ2-7; TRBD2 matches 12 bases. V lost 4 bases and J lost 1; bases outside the gene matches: 8. Germline lookup yields CDR1 MDHEN and CDR2 SYDVKM. The CDR3 length is 17 residues. DNA of the CDR3: TGTGCCAGCAGTTCCCGACTCGGGACTAGCGGGTCCTACGAGCAGTACTTC. Its protein product is CASSSRLGTSGSYEQYF. Complete variable domain (other parts from reference TRBV28 and TRBJ2-7): DVKVTQSSRYLVKRTGEKVFLECVQDMDHENMFWYRQDPGLGLRLIYFSYDVKMKEKGDIPEGYSVSREKKERFSLILESASTNQTSMYLCASSSRLGTSGSYEQYFGPGTRLTVT.

The genes are TRBV29-1 and TRBJ2-1; 16 bases are a match to TRBD2. The germline V gene encodes CDR1 SQVTM and CDR2 ANQGSEA. The CDR3 has 18 residues. The J segment lost 4 bases and the V segment lost 3 bases, leaving 9 bases of the junction unmatched. CDR3 residues: CSVDPSGLAGGHYNEQFF. DNA of the CDR3: TGCAGCGTTGACCCTTCGGGACTAGCGGGAGGGCATTACAATGAGCAGTTCTTC.

The chain has TRBV5-4 and TRBJ1-2, with D tentatively TRBD1 (5 bases). V lost 4 bases and J lost 3, with 16 bases in between. The CDR3 consists of 15 residues. Germline V gene lookup returns CDR1 SGHNT and CDR2 YYREEE (reference sequence). This chain's CDR3 is CASSVLRGLDYGYTF. For the CDR3, the DNA is TGTGCCAGCAGCGTTCTAAGGGGCTTGGACTATGGCTACACCTTC. Based on the CDR3 plus reference TRBV5-4 and TRBJ1-2, the full variable domain is ETGVTQSPTHLIKTRGQQVTLRCSSQSGHNTVSWYQQALGQGPQFIFQYYREEENGRGNFPPRFSGLQFPNYSSELNVNALELDDSALYLCASSVLRGLDYGYTFGSGTRLTVV.

The chain couples TRBV3-1 (or the pseudogene TRBV3-2) to TRBJ1-1; D perhaps matches TRBD1 (5 bases). The V gene lost 0 bases and the J gene lost 6 bases, with 14 bases spanning the gap. Germline V gene sequence: CDR1 LGHDT, CDR2 YNNKEL (reference sequence). The length of the CDR3 is 15 residues. CDR3 loop: CASSQDQGRAPEAFF. CDR3 DNA: TGTGCCAGCAGCCAAGATCAGGGTAGGGCCCCTGAAGCTTTCTTT.

This clone was recorded once. V is TRBV5-1 and J is TRBJ1-4, with a possible D match to TRBD1 (5 bases). V lost 0 bases to trimming and J lost 13 bases, with 16 bases between them. CDR3 length: 14 amino acids. Looked up from germline, CDR1 is SGHRS and CDR2 is YFSETQ. CDR3 protein: CASSLVGAREGLFF. The CDR3 DNA reads as TGCGCCAGCAGCTTGGTCGGGGCGCGGGAAGGACTGTTTTTT.

This clone occurred a few times. This sequence joins TRBV6-4 and TRBJ2-6; D gene unclear. This CDR3 spans 16 amino acids. Deletions cut 4 bases from V and 0 bases from J, with 10 bases between. Germline V gives CDR1 MRHNA, CDR2 SNTAGT. For the CDR3, the DNA is TGTGCCAGCAGTGCTCAGGCTTCCTCTGGGGCCAACGTCCTGACTTTC. Encoded protein: CASSAQASSGANVLTF.

The chain carries TRBV4-1 and TRBJ2-7; TRBD1 matches at 7 bases. The CDR3 runs to 15 residues. Trimming at V came to 3 bases and at J to 7 bases, leaving 12 bases not matched to a gene. Germline V gene sequence: CDR1 MGHRA, CDR2 YSYEKL. CDR3 loop: CASSQGTDGMEEQYF. The CDR3 DNA reads as TGCGCCAGCAGCCAGGGGACAGACGGCATGGAGGAGCAGTACTTC.

The chain links TRBV28 to TRBJ1-6, with D possibly matching TRBD1 (5 bases). The CDR3 has 15 amino acids. Trimming cost V 5 bases and J 7 bases, with 15 bases left between them. Germline V gives CDR1 MDHEN, CDR2 SYDVKM. The CDR3 DNA follows: TGTGCCAGCAGTCCCCAGGGATGGGGAAATTCACCCCTCCACTTT. It translates to CASSPQGWGNSPLHF. Full variable domain (missing parts from reference TRBV28 and TRBJ1-6): DVKVTQSSRYLVKRTGEKVFLECVQDMDHENMFWYRQDPGLGLRLIYFSYDVKMKEKGDIPEGYSVSREKKERFSLILESASTNQTSMYLCASSPQGWGNSPLHFGNGTRLTVT.

The rearrangement links TRBV5-4 to TRBJ1-1; D not certain. V gave up 8 bases and J gave up 3 bases, with 14 bases separating them. Germline V gives CDR1 SGHNT, CDR2 YYREEE (reference sequence). The CDR3 spans 13 residues. The CDR3 bases are TGTGCCAGTAAATCTGTCGGGGACACTGAAGCTTTCTTT. The encoded protein is CASKSVGDTEAFF. Together with reference TRBV5-4 and TRBJ1-1, the CDR3 gives the full variable domain: ETGVTQSPTHLIKTRGQQVTLRCSSQSGHNTVSWYQQALGQGPQFIFQYYREEENGRGNFPPRFSGLQFPNYSSELNVNALELDDSALYLCASKSVGDTEAFFGQGTRLTVV.

This clone came up a few times. The chain joins TRBV2 to TRBJ1-5, with D possibly being TRBD1 (5 bases). V lost 10 bases to trimming and J lost 0 bases, with 19 bases between them. This CDR3 region has 16 residues. Germline V gene sequence: CDR1 SNHLY, CDR2 FYNNEI. The CDR3 DNA is TGTGCCACCTCAGGGAGGGAAGGTCTTAGCAATCAGCCCCAGCATTTT. Translating gives CATSGREGLSNQPQHF.

The V call is TRBV24-1, the J call TRBJ2-5; 11 positions agree with TRBD1. J was trimmed by 4 bases and V by 3 bases; bases with no gene match: 3. This CDR3 has 15 residues. CDR1 is KGHDR and CDR2 is SFDVKD in the germline V gene. CDR3 bases: TGTGCCACCAGTGATCAGGACAGGGGGCTAGAGACCCAGTACTTC. It is translated as CATSDQDRGLETQYF.

The chain recombines TRBV5-1 with TRBJ2-3, with 9 nucleotides matching TRBD2. The CDR3 loop spans 14 amino acids. From germline, CDR1 is SGHRS and CDR2 YFSETQ. Unmatched junction bases numbered 7, after V lost 5 bases and J lost 6 bases. For the CDR3, the DNA is TGCGCCAGCAGGGGGACTAGCCCTAGGGATACGCAGTATTTT. Its translation is CASRGTSPRDTQYF.

J is TRBJ1-3 and V is TRBV5-1; D perhaps matches TRBD1 (6 bases). Germline V gene sequence: CDR1 SGHRS, CDR2 YFSETQ. Deletions cut 2 bases from V and 0 bases from J, with 15 bases between. The CDR3 totals 17 residues. The CDR3 bases are TGCGCCAGCAGCTTTGGGGACACCACGAACTCTGGAAACACCATATATTTT. This encodes CASSFGDTTNSGNTIYF.

V usage is TRBV19 and J usage is TRBJ1-2; D possibly corresponds to TRBD1 (5 bases). Germline V gives CDR1 LNHDA, CDR2 SQIVND (reference sequence). The V gene lost 6 bases and the J gene lost 4 bases, with 12 bases spanning the gap. CDR3 size: 13 residues. Written as DNA, the CDR3 is TGTGCCAGTAGCGCGACAGTTCCCTATGGCTACACCTTC. Its protein is CASSATVPYGYTF. Full variable domain (outside the CDR3, taken from reference TRBV19 and TRBJ1-2): DGGITQSPKYLFRKEGQNVTLSCEQNLNHDAMYWYRQDPGQGLRLIYYSQIVNDFQKGDIAEGYSVSREKKESFPLTVTSAQKNPTAFYLCASSATVPYGYTFGSGTRLTVV.

This chain connects TRBV4-1 to TRBJ2-7; no definite D call. CDR3 length: 15 amino acids. V lost 0 bases and J 7 bases, leaving 16 bases between the germline ends. Germline V gene data show CDR1 as MGHRA and CDR2 as YSYEKL. The CDR3 DNA sequence: TGCGCCAGCAGCCAAGAAAATAGCCCGGCTTGGGAGCAGTACTTC. This translates into CASSQENSPAWEQYF.

The genes are TRBV2 and TRBJ2-1; TRBD1 agrees at 7 bases. This CDR3 comprises 12 residues. V lost 10 bases to trimming and J lost 7 bases; unmatched junction nucleotides: 7. CDR1 and CDR2 from the germline V gene are SNHLY and FYNNEI. DNA of the CDR3: TGTGCCATACGACAGGGTCTGAATGAGCAGTTCTTC. This encodes CAIRQGLNEQFF.

The DNA of the CDR3 is TGTGCCAGCAGCTTAAGTTCCCGGTTTAGTACGCAGTATTTT. It translates to CASSLSSRFSTQYF. V is TRBV7-8 and J is TRBJ2-3; no clear D. The germline V and J ends were trimmed by 2 bases and 8 bases, with 14 bases remaining between them. The CDR3 spans 14 residues. CDR1 SGHVS and CDR2 FQNEAQ come from the germline V gene.

The rearrangement links TRBV21-1 to TRBJ2-1; the DNA was not used to check the table's D call, TRBD2. TRBV21-1 is shown as a pseudogene. The CDR3 extends over 21 amino acids. The CDR3 nucleotides read TGTGCCAGCAGCAAAGAATGTATTGAATTAGCGGCGGAACTCTCCTACAATGAGCAGTTCTTC. Amino acids: CASSKECIELAAELSYNEQFF.

The J gene is TRBJ2-7, the V gene TRBV6-1, with TRBD2 matching over 9 bases. The CDR3 runs to 15 residues. V lost 1 base, J lost 3 bases, and 4 bases stayed unmatched. CDR1 is MNHNS, CDR2 SASEGT, per germline. CDR3 DNA: TGTGCCAGCAGTGAAGTTGCTAGCGGGAACTACGAGCAGTACTTC. It is translated as CASSEVASGNYEQYF.

The chain recombines TRBV5-4 with TRBJ2-1, with a weak D call TRBD2 (6 bases). The V end lost 7 bases, the J end lost 3 bases, and 20 bases lay between the germline ends. Germline lookup yields CDR1 SGHNT and CDR2 YYREEE (reference sequence). The CDR3 consists of 16 residues. The CDR3 here is CASGREGGMIYNEQFF. CDR3 coding DNA: TGTGCCAGCGGCAGGGAAGGCGGGATGATCTACAATGAGCAGTTCTTC. The full variable domain, in which reference TRBV5-4 and TRBJ2-1 provide the parts outside the CDR3, is ETGVTQSPTHLIKTRGQQVTLRCSSQSGHNTVSWYQQALGQGPQFIFQYYREEENGRGNFPPRFSGLQFPNYSSELNVNALELDDSALYLCASGREGGMIYNEQFFGPGTRLTVL.

This sequence joins TRBV19 and TRBJ2-1, with no clear D. Trimming removed 2 bases from V and 4 bases from J, with 9 bases in between. This CDR3 has 14 amino acids. Germline V gene sequence: CDR1 LNHDA, CDR2 SQIVND (reference sequence). The CDR3 protein is CASSIPGVYNEQFF. The CDR3 coding sequence is TGTGCCAGTAGTATACCAGGCGTTTACAATGAGCAGTTCTTC.

The chain couples TRBV5-8 to TRBJ1-2, with D perhaps TRBD1 (6 bases). This CDR3 has 14 residues. Germline CDR1 reads SGHTS; CDR2 reads YDEGEE. Trimming pared 1 base from V and 5 bases from J, leaving 12 bases between. The chain's CDR3 is CASSLLTGSYGYTF. Written as DNA, the CDR3 is TGTGCCAGCAGCTTGTTAACAGGGTCATATGGCTACACCTTC.

V is TRBV28 and J is TRBJ2-7; D possibly corresponds to TRBD1 (6 bases). The CDR3 runs to 14 residues. The germline V gene has CDR1 MDHEN and CDR2 SYDVKM. V shed 6 bases and J shed 2 bases, with 14 bases lying between them. The CDR3, as DNA: TGTGCCAGCAGGTCCCGGGACAAGGCCTACGAGCAGTACTTC. Amino acid sequence: CASRSRDKAYEQYF.